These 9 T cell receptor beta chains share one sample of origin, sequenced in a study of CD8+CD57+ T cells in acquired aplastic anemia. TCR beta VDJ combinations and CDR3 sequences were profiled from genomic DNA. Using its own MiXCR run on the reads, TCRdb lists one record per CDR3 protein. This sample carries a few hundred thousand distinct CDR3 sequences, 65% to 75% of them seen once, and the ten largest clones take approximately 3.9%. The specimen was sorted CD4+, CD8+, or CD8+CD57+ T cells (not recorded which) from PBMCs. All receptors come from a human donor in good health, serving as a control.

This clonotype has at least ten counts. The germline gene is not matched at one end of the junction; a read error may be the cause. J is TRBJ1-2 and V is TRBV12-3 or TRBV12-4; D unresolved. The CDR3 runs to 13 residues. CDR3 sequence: CASSPPQRHGKSF. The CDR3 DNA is TGTGCCAGCAGCCCCCCTCAACGGCACGGCAAGTCCTTC.

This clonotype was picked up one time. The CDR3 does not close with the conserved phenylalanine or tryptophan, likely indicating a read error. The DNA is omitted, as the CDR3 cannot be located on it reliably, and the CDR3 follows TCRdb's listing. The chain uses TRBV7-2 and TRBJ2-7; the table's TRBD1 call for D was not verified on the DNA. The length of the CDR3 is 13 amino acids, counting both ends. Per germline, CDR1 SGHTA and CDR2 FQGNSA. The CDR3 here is CASSVGGVDEPQH.

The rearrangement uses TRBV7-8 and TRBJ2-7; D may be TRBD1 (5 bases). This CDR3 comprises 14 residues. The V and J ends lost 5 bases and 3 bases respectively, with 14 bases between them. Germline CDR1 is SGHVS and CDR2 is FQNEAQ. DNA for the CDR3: TGTGCCAGCAGCCCTACCAGGGTAATCTACGAGCAGTACTTC. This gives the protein CASSPTRVIYEQYF.

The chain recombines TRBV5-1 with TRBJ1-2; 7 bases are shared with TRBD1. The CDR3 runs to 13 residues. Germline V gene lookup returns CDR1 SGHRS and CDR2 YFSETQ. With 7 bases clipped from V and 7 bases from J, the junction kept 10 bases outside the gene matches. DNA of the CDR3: TGCGCCAGCGCAACCAAGGGGGCCGCTGGCTACACCTTC. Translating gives CASATKGAAGYTF.

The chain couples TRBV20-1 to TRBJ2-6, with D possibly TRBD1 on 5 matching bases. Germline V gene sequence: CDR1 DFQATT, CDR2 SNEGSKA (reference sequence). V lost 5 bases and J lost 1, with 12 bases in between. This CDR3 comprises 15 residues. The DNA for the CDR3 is TGCAGTGCTTTCTCCAGGGTATCTGGGGCCAACGTCCTGACTTTC. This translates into CSAFSRVSGANVLTF.

The CDR3 bases are TGTGCCACCAGCAGAGATAGGAGAGAGACCCAGTACTTC. Its protein product is CATSRDRRETQYF. This rearrangement joins TRBV15 to TRBJ2-5; D call uncertain. The CDR3 is 13 residues long. Germline V gives CDR1 LNHNV, CDR2 YYDKDF (reference sequence). V lost 0 bases and J lost 4, with 6 bases in between.

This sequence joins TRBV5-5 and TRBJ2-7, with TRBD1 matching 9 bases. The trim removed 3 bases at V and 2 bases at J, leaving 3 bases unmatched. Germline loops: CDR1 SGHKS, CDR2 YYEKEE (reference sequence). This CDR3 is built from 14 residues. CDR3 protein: CASSWDRVPYEQYF. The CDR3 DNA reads TGTGCCAGCAGCTGGGACAGGGTACCCTACGAGCAGTACTTC.

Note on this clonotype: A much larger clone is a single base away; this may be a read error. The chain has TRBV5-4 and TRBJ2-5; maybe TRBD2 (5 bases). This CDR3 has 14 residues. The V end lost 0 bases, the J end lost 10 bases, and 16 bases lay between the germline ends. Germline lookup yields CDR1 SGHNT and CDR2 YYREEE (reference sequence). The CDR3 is CASSLEGRGVVQYF. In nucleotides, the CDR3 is TGTGCCAGCAGCTTGGAAGGTCGGGGAGTCGTCCAGTACTTC. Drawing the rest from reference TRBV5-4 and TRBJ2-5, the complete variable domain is ETGVTQSPTHLIKTRGQQVTLRCSSQSGHNTVSWYQQALGQGPQFIFQYYREEENGRGNFPPRFSGLQFPNYSSELNVNALELDDSALYLCASSLEGRGVVQYFGPGTRLLVL.

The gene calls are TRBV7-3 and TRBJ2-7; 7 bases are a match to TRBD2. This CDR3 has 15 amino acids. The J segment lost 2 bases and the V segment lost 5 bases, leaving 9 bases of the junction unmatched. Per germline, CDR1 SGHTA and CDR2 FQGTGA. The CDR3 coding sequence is TGTGCCAGCAGCCTCGTGGGGAGGGCGACCTACGAGCAGTACTTC. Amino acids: CASSLVGRATYEQYF.